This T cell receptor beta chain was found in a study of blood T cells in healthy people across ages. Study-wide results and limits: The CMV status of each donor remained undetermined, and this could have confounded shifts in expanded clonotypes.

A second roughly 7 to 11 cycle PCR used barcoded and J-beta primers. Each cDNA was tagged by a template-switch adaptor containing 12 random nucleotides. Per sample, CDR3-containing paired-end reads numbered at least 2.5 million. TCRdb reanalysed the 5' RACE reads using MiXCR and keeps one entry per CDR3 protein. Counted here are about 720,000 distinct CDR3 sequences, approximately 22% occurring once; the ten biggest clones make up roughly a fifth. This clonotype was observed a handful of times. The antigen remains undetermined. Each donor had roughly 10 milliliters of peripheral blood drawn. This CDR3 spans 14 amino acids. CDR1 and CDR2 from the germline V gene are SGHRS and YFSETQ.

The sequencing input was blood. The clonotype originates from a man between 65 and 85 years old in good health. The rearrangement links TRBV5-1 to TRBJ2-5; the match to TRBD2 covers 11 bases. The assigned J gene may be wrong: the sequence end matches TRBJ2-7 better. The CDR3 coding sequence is TGCGCCAGCAGCTTGACTAGCGGGAGTTTCGAGCAGTACGTC. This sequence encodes CASSLTSGSFEQYV.